The 23 T cell receptor beta chains reported below all come from one sample, sequenced in a study of molecular identifiers for immune sequencing clone quantification. TCRdb re-derived calls from the PCR reads in MiXCR, one entry per CDR3 protein. The data show 300,000 to 400,000 distinct CDR3 sequences, roughly a fifth seen once. Material: naive CD8+ T cells from blood, with Jurkat cell RNA spiked in. The subset here: FACS-sorted CD8+CD4-CCR7+CD45RA+ naive T cells. The receptors were gathered from a human donor in good health. Some libraries in this study had Jurkat cell RNA spiked in.

Many counts were recorded for this clonotype. V is TRBV30 and J is TRBJ1-2, with D perhaps matching TRBD1 (5 bases). CDR1 is GTSNPN, CDR2 SVGIG, per germline (reference sequence). CDR3 length: 12 amino acids. Trimming removed 3 bases at V and 6 bases at J, with 11 bases between. The CDR3 nucleotides are TGTGCCTGGAGCGAAAGGGGAGATGGCTACACCTTC. Translating it yields CAWSERGDGYTF.

This clonotype occurred many times. The rearrangement uses TRBV19 and TRBJ1-1; D remains ambiguous. Germline assignment: CDR1 LNHDA and CDR2 SQIVND (reference sequence). V was cut by 6 bases and J by 1 base, with 12 bases left in between. CDR3 length equals 14 residues. Written as DNA, the CDR3 is TGTGCCAGTAGCCTGAACTCAGGGAACACTGAAGCTTTCTTT. This sequence encodes CASSLNSGNTEAFF.

This clonotype was found many times. The genes are TRBV9 and TRBJ2-1; tentative D call: TRBD1 (5 bases). From germline, CDR1 is SGDLS and CDR2 YYNGEE. The V gene lost 4 bases and the J gene lost 0 bases, with 14 bases spanning the gap. The CDR3 has 16 amino acids. The CDR3 here is CASSTQGRASYNEQFF. The DNA for the CDR3 is TGTGCCAGCAGCACGCAGGGCCGGGCCTCCTACAATGAGCAGTTCTTC. The entire variable domain, with the rest obtained from reference TRBV9 and TRBJ2-1, is as follows: DSGVTQTPKHLITATGQRVTLRCSPRSGDLSVYWYQQSLDQGLQFLIQYYNGEERAKGNILERFSAQQFPDLHSELNLSSLELGDSALYFCASSTQGRASYNEQFFGPGTRLTVL.

Many counts were recorded for this clonotype. V is TRBV18 and J is TRBJ2-3; 7 nucleotides line up with TRBD1. The ends lost 3 bases at V and 2 bases at J; junction bases unmatched: 8. The germline gives CDR1 KGHSH, CDR2 LQKENI. This CDR3 contains 16 residues. CDR3 amino acids: CASSPTGSEDTDTQYF. As DNA, the CDR3 is TGTGCCAGCTCACCGACAGGGTCCGAGGACACAGATACGCAGTATTTT. Full variable domain (outside the CDR3, taken from reference TRBV18 and TRBJ2-3): NAGVMQNPRHLVRRRGQEARLRCSPMKGHSHVYWYRQLPEEGLKFMVYLQKENIIDESGMPKERFSAEFPKEGPSILRIQQVVRGDSAAYFCASSPTGSEDTDTQYFGPGTRLTVL.

The chain couples TRBV27 to TRBJ2-7; 7 bases match TRBD1. From germline, CDR1 is MNHEY and CDR2 SMNVEV (reference sequence). Losses at the gene ends were 4 bases for V and 2 bases for J; bases not matched to a gene: 11. CDR3 length equals 16 residues. CDR3 nucleotide sequence: TGTGCCAGCAGTTACCCACAGACAGGGTCAACCTACGAGCAGTACTTC. Translating it yields CASSYPQTGSTYEQYF.

The sample holds many counts of this clonotype. The chain carries TRBV19 and TRBJ2-3; D might be TRBD1 or TRBD2, each matching 5 bases. Trimming pared 8 bases from V and 3 bases from J, leaving 9 bases between. The CDR3 length is 12 residues. Germline loops: CDR1 LNHDA, CDR2 SQIVND (reference sequence). The CDR3 loop reads CASGWGTDTQYF. The CDR3 DNA sequence: TGTGCCAGTGGATGGGGGACAGATACGCAGTATTTT.

The sample holds many counts of this clonotype. The chain combines TRBV29-1 with TRBJ2-7; D is unresolved. The CDR3 covers 13 residues. Per the germline V gene, CDR1 is SQVTM and CDR2 is ANQGSEA. V lost 5 bases, J lost 0 bases, and 11 bases lay in between. For the CDR3, the DNA is TGCAGCGTTATGGGCGGAAGCTCCTACGAGCAGTACTTC. This gives the protein CSVMGGSSYEQYF.

This clonotype was counted ten times or more. This chain connects TRBV15 to TRBJ2-2; D gene unclear. CDR1 is LNHNV, CDR2 YYDKDF, per germline (reference sequence). Trimming left V 0 bases short and J 5 bases short, with 10 bases between. The CDR3 has 15 amino acids. Written as DNA, the CDR3 is TGTGCCACCAGCAGAGAGCGGACGGAAACCGGGGAGCTGTTTTTT. Translating gives CATSRERTETGELFF.

To note about this clonotype: Germline is not matched at one junction end, which may reflect a read error. The chain joins TRBV20-1 to TRBJ2-1; 15 nucleotides match TRBD2. This CDR3 region has 15 residues. Germline lookup yields CDR1 DFQATT and CDR2 SNEGSKA (reference sequence). The CDR3: CSAPGLAGGGNERFF. The DNA for the CDR3 is TGCAGTGCTCCGGGACTAGCGGGAGGAGGCAATGAGCGGTTCTTC.

This clonotype was seen ten or more times. V is TRBV19 and J is TRBJ2-3; D is unclear. Germline CDR1 and CDR2: LNHDA and SQIVND (reference sequence). The ends were cut back, 3 bases at V and 6 bases at J, with 13 bases in the middle. This CDR3 spans 14 amino acids. DNA of the CDR3: TGTGCCAGTAGTATTGGCGGTACTATGGATACGCAGTATTTT. Amino acid sequence: CASSIGGTMDTQYF.

This clonotype was counted ten times or more. This chain connects TRBV5-1 to TRBJ2-3, with 7 bases matching TRBD2. CDR1 SGHRS and CDR2 YFSETQ come from the germline V gene. The CDR3 loop spans 15 amino acids. With 4 bases clipped from V and 0 bases from J, the junction kept 5 bases outside the gene matches. Here the CDR3 reads CASSPLAVSTDTQYF. CDR3 sequence (DNA): TGCGCCAGCAGCCCTCTAGCGGTTAGCACAGATACGCAGTATTTT.

This clonotype was seen repeatedly, ten times or more. The chain joins TRBV12-3 or TRBV12-4 to TRBJ2-2; TRBD1 might be the D (5 bases). This CDR3 is built from 14 residues. With 6 bases removed from V and 1 base from J, the gap between germline ends came to 9 bases. The CDR3 region is CASRQTVNTGELFF. The CDR3 DNA reads TGTGCCAGCAGACAGACAGTGAACACCGGGGAGCTGTTTTTT.

Ten or more counts support this clonotype. The chain links TRBV30 to TRBJ2-7; 14 bases agree with TRBD2. The V gene's germline CDR1 is GTSNPN and CDR2 SVGIG (reference sequence). This CDR3 is 14 amino acids long. The ends lost 5 bases at V and 6 bases at J; junction bases unmatched: 6. The CDR3 bases are TGTGCCTGGGGGACTAGCGGGAGTACGGTCGAGCAGTACTTC. Translated, it gives CAWGTSGSTVEQYF.

Comments on this clonotype: A much larger clone differs by one base, so this may be a read error. The rearrangement joins TRBV7-2 to TRBJ2-7; TRBD1 matches at 7 bases. The CDR3 sequence is 16 residues long. Germline-derived CDR1 and CDR2 are SGHTA and FQGNSA. The CDR3 region has the DNA TGTGTCAGCAGCTCTGCCCCACAGGGGTTCCCCTACGAGCAGTACTTC. Translating it yields CVSSSAPQGFPYEQYF.

This clonotype was detected only once. This may be a read error: a much more frequent sequence differs by one nucleotide. The chain couples TRBV12-3 or TRBV12-4 to TRBJ1-4, with D perhaps TRBD1 (5 bases). The CDR3 covers 15 residues. The CDR3 bases are TGTGCCGGCAGTTTAGCCAGGGCAACTAATGAAAAACTGTTTTTT. It specifies CAGSLARATNEKLFF.

Concerning this clonotype: A read error may explain this, as a much larger clone is one base away. Without the conserved terminal phenylalanine or tryptophan, this CDR3 likely stems from a read error. The V call is TRBV9, the J call TRBJ1-1, with 7 bases lining up with TRBD1. After removal of 3 bases from V and 1 base from J, the junction contained 3 bases not matched to a gene. CDR3 length equals 14 residues. Germline assignment: CDR1 SGDLS and CDR2 YYNGEE. The CDR3 sequence: CASSGQGTNTEAFS. The CDR3 DNA sequence: TGTGCCAGCAGCGGACAGGGTACGAACACTGAAGCTTTCTCT.

This clonotype was seen many times. The rearrangement uses TRBV21-1 and TRBJ2-4. TRBV21-1 is a recognized pseudogene. This CDR3 spans 16 amino acids. CDR3 protein: CASSKAAGLAKNIQYF. CDR3 DNA sequence: TGTGCCAGCAGCAAAGCGGCGGGGTTAGCCAAAAACATTCAGTACTTC.

This clonotype was picked up many times. J is TRBJ2-5 and V is TRBV4-3; 7 bases line up with TRBD2. Germline V gene lookup returns CDR1 LGHNA and CDR2 YSLEER. There are 14 residues in the CDR3. Trimming at V came to 1 base and at J to 1 base, leaving 0 bases not matched to a gene. This CDR3 reads CASSQGTSQETQYF. In DNA, the CDR3 is TGCGCCAGCAGCCAAGGGACTAGCCAAGAGACCCAGTACTTC.

The genes are TRBV20-1 and TRBJ2-4; no firm D call. V lost 8 bases and J lost 0, with 14 bases in between. This CDR3 spans 14 amino acids. Germline V gives CDR1 DFQATT, CDR2 SNEGSKA (reference sequence). CDR3 coding DNA: TGCAGTACTCAAGACGGAGTAGCCAAAAACATTCAGTACTTC. Translation gives CSTQDGVAKNIQYF.

A note on this clonotype: Given a much more abundant clone one base away, this may be a read error. The chain links TRBV6-2 or TRBV6-3 to TRBJ2-7; maybe TRBD2 (5 bases). CDR1 and CDR2 from the germline V gene are MNHEY and SVGEGT. This CDR3 contains 14 residues. The CDR3 coding sequence is TGTGCCAGCAGTGCCCGGGGTAACTCCTACGAGCGGTACTTC. Translated, it gives CASSARGNSYERYF.

As regards this clonotype: A clone one base away is much larger, so this may be a read error. The chain combines TRBV5-1 with TRBJ2-5; TRBD2 matches at 9 bases. Trimming removed 4 bases from V and 5 bases from J; junction bases left unmatched: 18. The germline CDR1 and CDR2 sequences are SGHRS and YFSETQ. The CDR3 is 18 residues long. This CDR3 is CASSLTREGIHEGETQYF. The CDR3 DNA follows: TGCGCCAGCAGCCTCACGCGGGAGGGCATCCACGAGGGGGAGACCCAGTACTTC.

This clonotype was seen ten or more times. The chain employs TRBV28 and TRBJ1-5, with TRBD1 matching over 7 bases. Trimming cost V 5 bases and J 6 bases; bases outside gene matches: 7. Germline lookup yields CDR1 MDHEN and CDR2 SYDVKM. The length of the CDR3 is 14 residues. The CDR3 reads CASSPRQGAQPQHF. DNA for the CDR3: TGTGCCAGCAGTCCCCGACAGGGAGCTCAGCCCCAGCATTTT. The entire variable domain, with the rest obtained from reference TRBV28 and TRBJ1-5, is as follows: DVKVTQSSRYLVKRTGEKVFLECVQDMDHENMFWYRQDPGLGLRLIYFSYDVKMKEKGDIPEGYSVSREKKERFSLILESASTNQTSMYLCASSPRQGAQPQHFGDGTRLSIL.

In this sample, this clonotype turned up many times. The chain carries TRBV7-9 and TRBJ2-5, with a tentative D call TRBD1 (5 bases). This CDR3 region has 13 residues. Germline CDR1 is SEHNR and CDR2 is FQNEAQ (reference sequence). Trimming left V 2 bases short and J 5 bases short, with 9 bases between. The CDR3 is CASSLIGVETQYF. Here the CDR3 DNA reads TGTGCCAGCAGCTTAATAGGGGTCGAGACCCAGTACTTC.